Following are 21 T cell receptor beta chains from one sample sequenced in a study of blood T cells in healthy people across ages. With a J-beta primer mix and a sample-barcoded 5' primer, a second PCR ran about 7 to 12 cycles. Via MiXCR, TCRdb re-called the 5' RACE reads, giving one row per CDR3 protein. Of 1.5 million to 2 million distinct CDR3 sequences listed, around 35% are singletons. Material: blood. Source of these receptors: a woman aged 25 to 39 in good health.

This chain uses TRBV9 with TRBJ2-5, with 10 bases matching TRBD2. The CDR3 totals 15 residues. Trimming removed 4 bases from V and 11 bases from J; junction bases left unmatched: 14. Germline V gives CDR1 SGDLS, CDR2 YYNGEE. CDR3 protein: CASSPTAGGGYGQYF. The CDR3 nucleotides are TGTGCCAGCAGCCCCACAGCGGGAGGGGGTTACGGGCAGTACTTC.

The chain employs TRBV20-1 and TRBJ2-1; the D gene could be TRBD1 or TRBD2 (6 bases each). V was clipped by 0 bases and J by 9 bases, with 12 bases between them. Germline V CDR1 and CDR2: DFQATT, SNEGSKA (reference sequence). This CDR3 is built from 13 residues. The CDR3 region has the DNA TGCAGTGCTAGAGATGGGGGGCCGAGTGAGCAGTTCTTC. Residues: CSARDGGPSEQFF.

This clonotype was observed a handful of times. The CDR3 region is CSARDGGGPPYEQYF. The CDR3 region has the DNA TGCAGTGCTAGAGACGGCGGCGGACCCCCTTACGAGCAGTACTTC. The rearrangement joins TRBV20-1 to TRBJ2-7; D gene unclear. With 0 bases removed from V and 4 bases from J, the gap between germline ends came to 16 bases. This CDR3 has 15 amino acids. CDR1 and CDR2 (germline): DFQATT, SNEGSKA (reference sequence).

Here the CDR3 DNA reads TGTGCCAGCAGCTTATCATTTGACACTGAAGCTTTCTTT. Translating gives CASSLSFDTEAFF. The rearrangement links TRBV7-2 to TRBJ1-1; D gene ambiguous. The V end lost 2 bases, the J end lost 3 bases, and 7 bases lay between the germline ends. This CDR3 comprises 13 residues. Germline V lookup: CDR1 SGHTA, CDR2 FQGNSA.

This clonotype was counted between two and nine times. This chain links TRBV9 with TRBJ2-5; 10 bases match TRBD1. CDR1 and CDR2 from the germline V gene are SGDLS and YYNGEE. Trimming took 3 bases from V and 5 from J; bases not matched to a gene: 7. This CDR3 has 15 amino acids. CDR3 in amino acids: CASSAWTGGMETQYF. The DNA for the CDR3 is TGTGCCAGCAGCGCTTGGACAGGGGGTATGGAGACCCAGTACTTC. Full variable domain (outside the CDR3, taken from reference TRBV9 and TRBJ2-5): DSGVTQTPKHLITATGQRVTLRCSPRSGDLSVYWYQQSLDQGLQFLIQYYNGEERAKGNILERFSAQQFPDLHSELNLSSLELGDSALYFCASSAWTGGMETQYFGPGTRLLVL.

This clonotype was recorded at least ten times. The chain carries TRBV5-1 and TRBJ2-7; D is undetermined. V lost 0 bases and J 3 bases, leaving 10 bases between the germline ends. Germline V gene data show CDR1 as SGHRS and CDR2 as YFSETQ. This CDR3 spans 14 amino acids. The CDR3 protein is CASSLVTGGYEQYF. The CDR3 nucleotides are TGCGCCAGCAGCTTGGTTACGGGCGGCTACGAGCAGTACTTC.

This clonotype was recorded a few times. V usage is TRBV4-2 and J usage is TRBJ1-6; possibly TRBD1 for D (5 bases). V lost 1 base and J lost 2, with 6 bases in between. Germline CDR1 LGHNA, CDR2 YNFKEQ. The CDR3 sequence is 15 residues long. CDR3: CASSQARAYNSPLHF. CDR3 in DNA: TGTGCCAGCAGCCAAGCCAGGGCCTATAATTCACCCCTCCACTTT.

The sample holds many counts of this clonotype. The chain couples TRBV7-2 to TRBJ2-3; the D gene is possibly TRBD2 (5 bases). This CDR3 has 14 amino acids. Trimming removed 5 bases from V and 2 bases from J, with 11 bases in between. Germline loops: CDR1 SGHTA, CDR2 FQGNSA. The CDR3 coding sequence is TGTGCCAGCAGCCTGAGGACTCCCACAGATACGCAGTATTTT. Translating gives CASSLRTPTDTQYF.

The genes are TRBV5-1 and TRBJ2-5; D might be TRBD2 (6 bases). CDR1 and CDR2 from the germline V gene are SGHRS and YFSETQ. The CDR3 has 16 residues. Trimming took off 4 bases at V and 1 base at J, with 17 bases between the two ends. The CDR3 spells CASSPRGSGIQETQYF. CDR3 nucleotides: TGCGCCAGCAGCCCACGGGGTAGCGGCATCCAAGAGACCCAGTACTTC.

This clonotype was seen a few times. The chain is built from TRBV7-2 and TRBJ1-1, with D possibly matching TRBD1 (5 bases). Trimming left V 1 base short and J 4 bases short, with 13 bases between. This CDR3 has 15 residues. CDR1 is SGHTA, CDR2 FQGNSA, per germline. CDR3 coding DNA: TGTGCCAGCAGCTTAGTAGGGGAAGTGGGCACTGAAGCTTTCTTT. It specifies CASSLVGEVGTEAFF.

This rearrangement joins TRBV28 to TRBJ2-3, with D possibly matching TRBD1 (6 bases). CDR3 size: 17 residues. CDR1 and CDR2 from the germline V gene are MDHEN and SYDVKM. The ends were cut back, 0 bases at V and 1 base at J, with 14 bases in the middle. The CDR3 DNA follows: TGTGCCAGCAGTTTATGGTTCGAACAGGGAGGCACAGATACGCAGTATTTT. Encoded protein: CASSLWFEQGGTDTQYF. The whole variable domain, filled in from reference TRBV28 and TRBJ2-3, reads DVKVTQSSRYLVKRTGEKVFLECVQDMDHENMFWYRQDPGLGLRLIYFSYDVKMKEKGDIPEGYSVSREKKERFSLILESASTNQTSMYLCASSLWFEQGGTDTQYFGPGTRLTVL.

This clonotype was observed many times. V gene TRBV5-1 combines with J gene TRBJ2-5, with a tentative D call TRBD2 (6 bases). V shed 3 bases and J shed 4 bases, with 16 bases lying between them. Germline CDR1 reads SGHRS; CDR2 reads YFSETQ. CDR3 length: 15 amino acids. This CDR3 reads CASSSTGTRGETQYF. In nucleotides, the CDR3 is TGCGCCAGCAGCTCAACCGGGACTCGCGGAGAGACCCAGTACTTC.

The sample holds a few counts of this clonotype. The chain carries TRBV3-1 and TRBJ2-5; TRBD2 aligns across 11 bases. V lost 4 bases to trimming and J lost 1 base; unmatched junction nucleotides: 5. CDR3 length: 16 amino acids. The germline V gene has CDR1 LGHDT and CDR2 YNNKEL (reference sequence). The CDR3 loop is CASSLRTSGSQETQYF. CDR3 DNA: TGTGCCAGCAGCCTTAGGACTAGCGGGTCCCAAGAGACCCAGTACTTC.

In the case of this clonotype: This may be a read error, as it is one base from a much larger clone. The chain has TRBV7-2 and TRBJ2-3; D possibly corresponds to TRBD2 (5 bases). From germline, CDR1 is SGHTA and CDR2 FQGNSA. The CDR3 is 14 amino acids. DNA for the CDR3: TGTGCCAGCAGCTTCAGACCTAGCACAGATACGCGGTATTTT. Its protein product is CASSFRPSTDTRYF.

The chain's CDR3 is CASFKQGGSEQFF. The DNA of the CDR3 is TGTGCCAGCTTTAAACAGGGGGGCAGTGAGCAGTTCTTC. The chain recombines TRBV3-1 with TRBJ2-1, with 8 bases aligning to TRBD1. From germline, CDR1 is LGHDT and CDR2 YNNKEL (reference sequence). V lost 8 bases, J lost 9 bases, and 9 bases stayed unmatched. The CDR3 length is 13 residues.

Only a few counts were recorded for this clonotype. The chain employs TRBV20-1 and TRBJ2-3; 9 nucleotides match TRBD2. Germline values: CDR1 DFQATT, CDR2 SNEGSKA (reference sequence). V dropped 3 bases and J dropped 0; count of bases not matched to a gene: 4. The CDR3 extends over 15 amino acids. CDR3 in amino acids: CSASRLAASTDTQYF. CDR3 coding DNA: TGCAGTGCTAGCCGACTAGCGGCTAGCACAGATACGCAGTATTTT.

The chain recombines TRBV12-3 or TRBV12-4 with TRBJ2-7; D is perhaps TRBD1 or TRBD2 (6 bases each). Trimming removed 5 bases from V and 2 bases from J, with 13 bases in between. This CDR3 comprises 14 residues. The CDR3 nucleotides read TGTGCCAGCAGTGTCGGGGGCCTACCCTACGAGCAGTACTTC. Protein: CASSVGGLPYEQYF.

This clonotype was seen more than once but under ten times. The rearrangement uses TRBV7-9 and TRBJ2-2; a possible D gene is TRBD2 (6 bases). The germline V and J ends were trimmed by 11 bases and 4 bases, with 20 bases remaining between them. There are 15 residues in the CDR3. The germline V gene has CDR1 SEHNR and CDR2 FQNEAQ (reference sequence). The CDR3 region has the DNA TGTGCCGCAGCTTTTGGAGGGTACACCACCGGGGAGCTGTTTTTT. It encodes CAAAFGGYTTGELFF.

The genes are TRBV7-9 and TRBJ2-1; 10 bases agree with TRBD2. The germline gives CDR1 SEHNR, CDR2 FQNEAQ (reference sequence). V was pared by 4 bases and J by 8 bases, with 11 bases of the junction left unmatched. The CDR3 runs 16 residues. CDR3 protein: CASSSWSGGALDEQFF. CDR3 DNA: TGTGCCAGCAGCTCGTGGAGCGGGGGGGCCTTAGATGAGCAGTTCTTC. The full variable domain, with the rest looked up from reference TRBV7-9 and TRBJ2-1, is DTGVSQNPRHKITKRGQNVTFRCDPISEHNRLYWYRQTLGQGPEFLTYFQNEAQLEKSRLLSDRFSAERPKGSFSTLEIQRTEQGDSAMYLCASSSWSGGALDEQFFGPGTRLTVL.

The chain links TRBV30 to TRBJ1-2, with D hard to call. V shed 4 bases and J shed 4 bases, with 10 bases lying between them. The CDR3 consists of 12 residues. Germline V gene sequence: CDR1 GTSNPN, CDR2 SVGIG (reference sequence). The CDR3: CAWNPTLYGYTF. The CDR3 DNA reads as TGTGCCTGGAACCCGACACTCTATGGCTACACCTTC.

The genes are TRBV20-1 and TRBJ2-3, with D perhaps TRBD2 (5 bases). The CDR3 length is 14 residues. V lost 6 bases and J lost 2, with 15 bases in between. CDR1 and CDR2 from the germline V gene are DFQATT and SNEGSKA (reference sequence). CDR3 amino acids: CSAPWSGNTDTQYF. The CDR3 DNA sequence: TGCAGTGCCCCGTGGAGCGGCAACACAGATACGCAGTATTTT.